This T cell receptor beta chain was recovered during a study of regulatory T cells in long-lasting Graves disease. General study points: It was possible that the small sample size reduced accuracy. The TCR repertoire of persistent Graves' patients was less diverse than that of newly diagnosed ones. Patients with persistent disease showed a bias toward TRBV28, TRBJ1-2 and TRBJ2-5.

Time point defined: persistent/refractory GD, antithyroid drugs over 5 years with positive TRAb. From PBMCs, RNA was extracted and then used to make the TCR library. The table lists this clonotype with a few counts. What it binds is unknown. Arm-PCR of CDR3 regions and iRepertoire HTBI primers were used to build TCR beta libraries. As originally analysed: Taken together, the samples had fewer than 65 TRBV and 14 TRBJ segments identified. MiXCR was run by TCRdb on the multiplex PCR reads, yielding one entry per CDR3 protein. The V and J calls follow TCRdb's processing rather than the paper's. Found here are hundreds of thousands of distinct CDR3 sequences, 30% of them singletons; the top ten hold about 40%. V shed 6 bases and J shed 0 bases, with 10 bases lying between them. Germline values: CDR1 SGHDT, CDR2 YYEEEE. CDR3 length: 13 residues.

This receptor was obtained from a female donor with Graves disease. V and J are TRBV5-6 and TRBJ2-7; D remains ambiguous. Sample: peripheral blood mononuclear cells (PBMCs), taken when the disease was refractory, from a patient treated with antithyroid drugs. The CDR3 spells CASTSGVSYEQYF. Written as DNA, the CDR3 is TGTGCCAGCACCTCGGGCGTCTCCTACGAGCAGTACTTC.